This is a list of T cell receptor beta chains from one sample in a study of blood T cells in healthy people across ages. TCRdb independently ran MiXCR on the 5' RACE reads; one entry per CDR3 protein. The sample comprises approximately 800,000 distinct CDR3 sequences, about 55% of which are singletons, and roughly 40% rests with the top ten. Specimen: blood. Receptors were obtained from a man older than 75 in good health. Both conserved end residues are part of each CDR3. A D gene is named only where the DNA matches it firmly. The size of a clone is reported for some rows only, either as once, few or many, or as a class for expanded clones.

d_call: TRBD1
clone_size: once
v_call: TRBV3-1
j_call: TRBJ2-5
cdr3_nt: TGTGCCAGCAGCCACTCAGATGCAGGGGGTGGGGAGACCCAGTACTTC
cdr3_aa: CASSHSDAGGGETQYF

d_call: TRBD2
clone_size: -
v_call: TRBV12-3/TRBV12-4
j_call: TRBJ2-1
cdr3_nt: TGTGCCAGCAGTTACGGGACTAGCGGGTTAGGTAATGAGCAGTTCTTC
cdr3_aa: CASSYGTSGLGNEQFF

d_call: -
clone_size: -
v_call: TRBV5-1
j_call: TRBJ2-7
cdr3_nt: TGCGCCAGCAGCTTGACGGCAGGGGCCCATATGGGGTACGAGCAGTACTTC
cdr3_aa: CASSLTAGAHMGYEQYF

d_call: -
clone_size: -
v_call: TRBV6-1
j_call: TRBJ1-2
cdr3_nt: TGTGCCAGCCTTAGGCCCCTCAGGGGCGGGTATGGCTACACCTTC
cdr3_aa: CASLRPLRGGYGYTF

d_call: TRBD2
clone_size: few
v_call: TRBV11-2
j_call: TRBJ2-5
cdr3_nt: TGTGCCAGCAGAGGCAGCGGGGCGGGCGTTGGAGAGCAGTACTTC
cdr3_aa: CASRGSGAGVGEQYF

d_call: -
clone_size: -
v_call: TRBV12-3/TRBV12-4
j_call: TRBJ2-5
cdr3_nt: TGTGCCAGCAGCCCCTCAGGATTGGAGACCCAGTACTTC
cdr3_aa: CASSPSGLETQYF

d_call: -
clone_size: -
v_call: TRBV5-6
j_call: TRBJ2-5
cdr3_nt: TGTGCCAGCAGCTTGTTGACGGCCACCAGGGAGACCCAGTACTTC
cdr3_aa: CASSLLTATRETQYF

d_call: -
clone_size: -
v_call: TRBV7-2
j_call: TRBJ2-1
cdr3_nt: TGTGCCAGCAGCCTCAGCCTTAGAGAGGAGTTTTCCTACAATGAGCAGTTCTTC
cdr3_aa: CASSLSLREEFSYNEQFF

d_call: -
clone_size: -
v_call: TRBV12-3/TRBV12-4
j_call: TRBJ2-1
cdr3_nt: TGTGCCAGCAGTTTAGCCCCGGGACTTGCTGAGCAGTTCTTC
cdr3_aa: CASSLAPGLAEQFF

d_call: TRBD2
clone_size: -
v_call: TRBV6-2/TRBV6-3
j_call: TRBJ2-5
cdr3_nt: TGTGCCAGCCGCACTAGCGGGAGAATTCCCTGGCAGTACTTC
cdr3_aa: CASRTSGRIPWQYF

d_call: -
clone_size: few
v_call: TRBV28
j_call: TRBJ1-4
cdr3_nt: TGTGCCAGCAGTTCCCATTGGGACACCGAGCAGCTGTTTTTT
cdr3_aa: CASSSHWDTEQLFF

d_call: -
clone_size: few
v_call: TRBV11-2
j_call: TRBJ2-5
cdr3_nt: TGTGCCAGCAGCCCCCAAAGGACTGGAGAGACCCAGTACTTC
cdr3_aa: CASSPQRTGETQYF

d_call: -
clone_size: -
v_call: TRBV20-1
j_call: TRBJ1-1
cdr3_nt: TGCAGTGCGCGGGGGGGGGCGGGGAACACTGAAGCTTTCTTT
cdr3_aa: CSARGGAGNTEAFF

d_call: TRBD2
clone_size: -
v_call: TRBV5-1
j_call: TRBJ2-5
cdr3_nt: TGCGCCAGCAGCACTAGCGGGAGCCTTCAAGAGACCCAGTACTTC
cdr3_aa: CASSTSGSLQETQYF

d_call: -
clone_size: -
v_call: TRBV10-2
j_call: TRBJ1-4
cdr3_nt: TGCGCCAGCAGTCATCCCAGGGCAACTAATGAAAAACTGTTTTTT
cdr3_aa: CASSHPRATNEKLFF

d_call: TRBD2
clone_size: -
v_call: TRBV29-1
j_call: TRBJ2-7
cdr3_nt: TGCAGCGTTGGGGGACTAGCTGTGCGGGAGCAGTACTTC
cdr3_aa: CSVGGLAVREQYF

d_call: -
clone_size: many
v_call: TRBV12-3/TRBV12-4
j_call: TRBJ1-1
cdr3_nt: TGTGCCAGCAGTTTTAGCAACACTGAAGCTTTCTTT
cdr3_aa: CASSFSNTEAFF

d_call: -
clone_size: -
v_call: TRBV20-1
j_call: TRBJ2-7
cdr3_nt: TGCAGTGCTACCCTGAATGTCGACGAGCAGTACTTC
cdr3_aa: CSATLNVDEQYF

d_call: -
clone_size: -
v_call: TRBV20-1
j_call: TRBJ2-7
cdr3_nt: TGCAGTGCTAGCTCTAGCGTGAGGGCCGGAAACGAGCAGTACTTC
cdr3_aa: CSASSSVRAGNEQYF

d_call: -
clone_size: -
v_call: TRBV6-2/TRBV6-3
j_call: TRBJ1-2
cdr3_nt: TGTGCCAGCAGCCAGCGTACGGTGGGGGGCTACACCTTC
cdr3_aa: CASSQRTVGGYTF

d_call: TRBD1
clone_size: -
v_call: TRBV27
j_call: TRBJ1-6
cdr3_nt: TGTGCCAGCAGTACCTCGACAGGGTATTCACCCCTCCACTTT
cdr3_aa: CASSTSTGYSPLHF

d_call: -
clone_size: -
v_call: TRBV7-8
j_call: TRBJ1-4
cdr3_nt: TGTGCCAGCAGCTGGCCAGGGGCCGAGAAGGATGAAAAACTGTTTTTT
cdr3_aa: CASSWPGAEKDEKLFF

d_call: -
clone_size: -
v_call: TRBV20-1
j_call: TRBJ2-3
cdr3_nt: TGCAGTGCTAGAGATGGGGCTAGCTCCCGCACAGATACGCAGTATTTT
cdr3_aa: CSARDGASSRTDTQYF

d_call: TRBD1
clone_size: -
v_call: TRBV7-2
j_call: TRBJ2-1
cdr3_nt: TGTGCCAGCAGCTTAGAGCCTGAGGGGGCTGGCTACAATGAGCAGTTCTTC
cdr3_aa: CASSLEPEGAGYNEQFF

d_call: -
clone_size: -
v_call: TRBV19
j_call: TRBJ2-7
cdr3_nt: TGTGCCAGTAGTCAAGCAGGGGTGGGACCCGACGAGCAGTACTTC
cdr3_aa: CASSQAGVGPDEQYF

d_call: TRBD1
clone_size: few
v_call: TRBV27
j_call: TRBJ2-3
cdr3_nt: TGTGCCAGCAGGGCGACAGGGGGCGGCACAGATACGCAGTATTTT
cdr3_aa: CASRATGGGTDTQYF

d_call: TRBD1
clone_size: -
v_call: TRBV6-6
j_call: TRBJ2-7
cdr3_nt: TGTGCCAGCAACGACCGGGACAGGTCCACCTACGAGCAGTACTTC
cdr3_aa: CASNDRDRSTYEQYF

d_call: TRBD2
clone_size: -
v_call: TRBV9
j_call: TRBJ2-5
cdr3_nt: TGTGCCAGCAGCGTTTTAGCGGGAGGTCGGGAGACCCAGTACTTC
cdr3_aa: CASSVLAGGRETQYF

d_call: -
clone_size: few
v_call: TRBV25-1
j_call: TRBJ1-5
cdr3_nt: TGTGCCAGCAGTGCCACGGGACGGGGAGACTATCAGCCCCAGCATTTT
cdr3_aa: CASSATGRGDYQPQHF